This entry lists 29 T cell receptor beta chains sequenced from one sample in a study of kidney transplant recipient with SARS-CoV-2 infection. TCRdb fed the reads into MiXCR, producing one record per CDR3 protein. Here the sample spans 200,000 to 300,000 distinct CDR3 sequences, less than 35% being singletons. The sample was a blood sample, taken at baseline and on roughly day 110 from a kidney transplant recipient. The receptor set was obtained from a young adult male patient who had COVID-19 and was a kidney transplant recipient. Some of the T cells might come from the graft donor.

Notes on this clonotype: A read error is possible here, since a much larger clone lies one base away. J is TRBJ1-2 and V is TRBV16; unclear D gene. This CDR3 is built from 17 residues. Germline V gene lookup returns CDR1 KGHSY and CDR2 FQNENV. Trimming removed 4 bases from V and 7 bases from J, with 25 bases in between. CDR3 bases: TGTGCCAGCAGCCCCCGGGTGGTCGTTAGAAAGACCTGTGGCTACACCTTC. Translating it yields CASSPRVVVRKTCGYTF.

This clonotype was seen ten or more times. V is TRBV5-1 and J is TRBJ1-5; 7 bases map to TRBD1. With 3 bases clipped from V and 6 bases from J, the junction kept 3 bases outside the gene matches. There are 13 residues in the CDR3. The germline V gene encodes CDR1 SGHRS and CDR2 YFSETQ. In DNA, the CDR3 is TGCGCCAGCAGCTACAGGGGCGGTCAGCCCCAGCATTTT. Translating it yields CASSYRGGQPQHF.

This clonotype occurred once. This may come from a read error, since a much larger clone is one base off. The gene calls are TRBV7-9 and TRBJ2-7, with 7 bases identical to TRBD1. This CDR3 is 11 amino acids long. Germline loops: CDR1 SEHNR, CDR2 FQNEAQ (reference sequence). For the CDR3, the DNA is TGTGCCGGCAGAGAGGGGGCCGAGCAGTACTTC. Translation gives CAGREGAEQYF.

Details on this clonotype: This could be a read error, since a much larger clone is one nucleotide away. The chain links TRBV3-1 to TRBJ1-1, with D unclear. Germline values: CDR1 LGHDT, CDR2 YNNKEL (reference sequence). Trimming stripped 4 bases from V and 4 bases from J, with 22 bases between. The CDR3 length is 17 residues. CDR3 sequence (DNA): TGTGCCAGCAGCCTTTGGATTCCCGTTTCAATTCGCACTGAAGCTTTCTTT. This encodes CASSLWIPVSIRTEAFF.

This rearrangement joins TRBV5-8 to TRBJ2-5, with 7 positions matching TRBD1. This CDR3 comprises 17 residues. Germline lookup yields CDR1 SGHTS and CDR2 YDEGEE. V shed 0 bases and J 4 bases; nucleotides not matched to a gene: 12. As DNA, the CDR3 is TGTGCCAGCAGCTTGGCCCCGGGCAGGGGGACGGGAGAGACCCAGTACTTC. Residues: CASSLAPGRGTGETQYF.

Remarks on this clonotype: A clone one base away is much larger, so this may be a read error. Here the CDR3 reads CTSTLGNTEAFF. In DNA form, the CDR3 reads TGTACCAGCACCCTTGGGAACACTGAAGCTTTCTTT. This sequence joins TRBV6-8 and TRBJ1-1; the D is unclear. Germline-derived CDR1 and CDR2 are MNHGY and SAAAGT. The CDR3 runs to 12 residues.

This clonotype occurred many times. The CDR3 is CASTLGSEAFF. CDR3 bases: TGTGCCAGCACCCTTGGGTCTGAAGCTTTCTTT. This chain connects TRBV6-5 to TRBJ1-1; D not certain. Germline CDR1 MNHEY, CDR2 SVGAGI. Trimming pared 7 bases from V and 6 bases from J, leaving 9 bases between. This CDR3 contains 11 residues.

As for this clonotype: With a much larger clone just one base away, this may be a read error. The chain employs TRBV6-6 and TRBJ2-3; perhaps TRBD1 as D (5 bases). Matching the DNA end better, TRBJ2-1 makes the J call doubtful. Germline V lookup: CDR1 MNHNY, CDR2 SVGAGI (reference sequence). The CDR3 covers 15 residues. The CDR3 DNA reads as TGTGCCAGCAGTTACTCGAACCTAGGGGCTGGGGAGCAGTTCTTC. Translation gives CASSYSNLGAGEQFF.

This clonotype occurred many times. The gene calls are TRBV19 and TRBJ2-7, with 7 bases identical to TRBD2. Germline V gene data show CDR1 as LNHDA and CDR2 as SQIVND (reference sequence). V was clipped by 4 bases and J by 2 bases; unmatched bases: 5. The CDR3 consists of 14 residues. CDR3 region: CASSRRESAYEQYF. The CDR3 DNA follows: TGTGCCAGTAGTAGGCGGGAGTCCGCCTACGAGCAGTACTTC.

Many counts were recorded for this clonotype. The rearrangement uses TRBV19 and TRBJ1-5; D may be TRBD1 (6 bases). V was cut by 7 bases and J by 6 bases, with 25 bases left in between. This CDR3 spans 17 amino acids. Germline-derived CDR1 and CDR2 are LNHDA and SQIVND (reference sequence). The CDR3 coding sequence is TGTGCCAGTAATACCCCGGGGGGACTACAGGGAAGTCAGCCCCAGCATTTT. This sequence encodes CASNTPGGLQGSQPQHF.

This clonotype showed up many times. V is TRBV12-3 or TRBV12-4 and J is TRBJ1-4, with a weak D call TRBD1 (6 bases). This CDR3 is 13 amino acids long. Between the trimmed V and J ends, which lost 5 bases and 6 bases, there was a span of 10 bases. The CDR3 here is CASSNRADEKLFF. In DNA form, the CDR3 reads TGTGCCAGCAGTAACAGGGCCGATGAAAAACTGTTTTTT.

This clonotype was picked up many times. CDR3 sequence (DNA): TGTGCCAGCAGCCAAGATTTGGCGGGGTACACCGGGGAGCTGTTTTTT. Translation gives CASSQDLAGYTGELFF. The chain combines TRBV3-1 with TRBJ2-2; D is possibly TRBD2 (6 bases). The V end lost 0 bases, the J end lost 3 bases, and 11 bases lay between the germline ends. CDR3 length: 16 amino acids. Germline loops: CDR1 LGHDT, CDR2 YNNKEL (reference sequence). Based on the CDR3 plus reference TRBV3-1 and TRBJ2-2, the full variable domain is DTAVSQTPKYLVTQMGNDKSIKCEQNLGHDTMYWYKQDSKKFLKIMFSYNNKELIINETVPNRFSPKSPDKAHLNLHINSLELGDSAVYFCASSQDLAGYTGELFFGEGSRLTVL.

Remarks on this clonotype: This sequence is one base from a far larger clone and is likely a read error. The V call is TRBV11-3, the J call TRBJ2-7; D may be TRBD1 (6 bases). This CDR3 spans 12 amino acids. CDR1 is SGHNT and CDR2 is YENEEA in the germline V gene. The CDR3: CASNLGQYEQYF. For the CDR3, the DNA is TGTGCCAGCAACTTAGGACAGTACGAGCAGTACTTC. The full variable domain, completed using reference TRBV11-3 and TRBJ2-7, is EAGVVQSPRYKIIEKKQPVAFWCNPISGHNTLYWYLQNLGQGPELLIRYENEEAVDDSQLPKDRFSAERLKGVDSTLKIQPAELGDSAVYLCASNLGQYEQYFGPGTRLTVT.

Regarding this clonotype: This may come from a read error, since a much larger clone is one base off. This chain joins TRBV11-2 and TRBJ2-7, with D unresolved. CDR3 size: 13 residues. The germline V gene has CDR1 SGHAT and CDR2 FQNNGV. This CDR3 is CARSLAPSYEQYF. In nucleotides, the CDR3 is TGTGCCAGAAGCTTAGCTCCGAGCTACGAGCAGTACTTC. Full variable domain (remainder filled in from reference TRBV11-2 and TRBJ2-7): EAGVAQSPRYKIIEKRQSVAFWCNPISGHATLYWYQQILGQGPKLLIQFQNNGVVDDSQLPKDRFSAERLKGVDSTLKIQPAKLEDSAVYLCARSLAPSYEQYFGPGTRLTVT.

This clonotype was recorded many times. The chain recombines TRBV8-2 with TRBJ1-2. TRBV8-2 is noted as a pseudogene. This CDR3 is 16 amino acids long. Here the CDR3 DNA reads TGTGGCAGTTTACGTACTGATAGCCGAAAGACCTATGGCTACACCTTC. Its translation: CGSLRTDSRKTYGYTF.

The CDR3 protein is CASSFAAGRGHGCTF. In DNA form, the CDR3 reads TGTGCCAGCAGTTTCGCGGCAGGGAGAGGGCATGGTTGCACCTTC. This chain connects TRBV12-3 or TRBV12-4 to TRBJ1-2, with D possibly matching TRBD1 (5 bases). Between the trimmed V and J ends, which lost 3 bases and 13 bases, there was a span of 24 bases. CDR3 length: 15 amino acids.

This clonotype showed up many times. The chain recombines TRBV29-1 with TRBJ2-7; possibly TRBD1 or TRBD2 for D (5 bases each). The length of the CDR3 is 13 residues. CDR1 SQVTM and CDR2 ANQGSEA come from the germline V gene. Trimming stripped 3 bases from V and 2 bases from J, with 11 bases between. This CDR3 is CSVEGDSAYEQYF. Here the CDR3 DNA reads TGCAGCGTTGAGGGGGATTCGGCCTACGAGCAGTACTTC.

At least ten counts were recorded for this clonotype. The V gene is TRBV12-3 or TRBV12-4, the J gene TRBJ1-3; D gene ambiguous. This CDR3 has 14 amino acids. The V and J ends lost 3 bases and 0 bases respectively, with 6 bases between them. The CDR3 bases are TGTGCCAGCAGTTTTAGACGCTCTGGAAACACCATATATTTT. It translates to CASSFRRSGNTIYF.

V is TRBV5-4 and J is TRBJ1-2; the D is unclear. The CDR3 consists of 16 residues. The V end was cut by 7 bases, the J end by 4 bases, with 23 bases between. CDR1 and CDR2 from the germline V gene are SGHNT and YYREEE (reference sequence). CDR3 nucleotides: TGTGCCAGCTCGTATCGCGTACCAGGAAAGACCTATGGCTACACCTTC. Protein: CASSYRVPGKTYGYTF.

About this clonotype itself: This sequence may be a read error, since a much larger clone differs from it by one base. The V call is TRBV10-3, the J call TRBJ2-5; a possible D gene is TRBD2 (5 bases). The V and J ends lost 6 bases and 5 bases respectively, with 13 bases between them. The germline V gene has CDR1 ENHRY and CDR2 SYGVKD. The CDR3 consists of 13 residues. The CDR3 spells CAISSATSETQYF. The CDR3 DNA reads as TGTGCCATCAGCAGTGCAACTAGTGAGACCCAGTACTTC.

This clonotype appeared many times. The chain's CDR3 is CASSQVRDRSDEQYF. CDR3 DNA sequence: TGCGCCAGCAGCCAAGTGAGGGACAGATCCGACGAGCAGTACTTC. The chain recombines TRBV4-3 with TRBJ2-7; TRBD1 aligns across 7 bases. CDR1 and CDR2 (germline): LGHNA, YSLEER. The CDR3 loop spans 15 amino acids. V was pared by 1 base and J by 5 bases, with 8 bases of the junction left unmatched.

This clonotype was counted between two and nine times. This chain links TRBV7-3 with TRBJ2-5, with unresolved D. The CDR3 sequence is 15 residues long. CDR1 is SGHTA, CDR2 FQGTGA, per germline. Trimming removed 5 bases at V and 4 bases at J, with 17 bases between. The CDR3 region has the DNA TGTGCCAGCAGCCCCCAAAGTAGCTTCGGAGAGACCCAGTACTTC. This codes for CASSPQSSFGETQYF. Filled out from reference TRBV7-3 and TRBJ2-5, the complete variable domain reads GAGVSQTPSNKVTEKGKYVELRCDPISGHTALYWYRQSLGQGPEFLIYFQGTGAADDSGLPNDRFFAVRPEGSVSTLKIQRTERGDSAVYLCASSPQSSFGETQYFGPGTRLLVL.

This clonotype was seen a handful of times. The J gene is TRBJ2-3, the V gene TRBV20-1; D may be TRBD2 (6 bases). Germline CDR1 is DFQATT and CDR2 is SNEGSKA (reference sequence). This CDR3 region has 14 residues. V lost 5 bases, J lost 4 bases, and 16 bases lay in between. The CDR3 bases are TGCAGTGCTCGCGGGGCGGGATGGGCAGATACGCAGTATTTT. It encodes CSARGAGWADTQYF.

This clonotype was detected many times. This chain links TRBV7-9 with TRBJ1-2, with TRBD1 identical over 8 bases. CDR3 size: 14 residues. Germline values: CDR1 SEHNR, CDR2 FQNEAQ (reference sequence). The trim removed 5 bases at V and 3 bases at J, leaving 5 bases unmatched. CDR3 residues: CASSRGQGDYGYTF. CDR3 DNA sequence: TGTGCCAGCAGCCGTGGACAGGGTGACTATGGCTACACCTTC.

This clonotype occurred many times. The V gene is TRBV3-1, the J gene TRBJ1-4; D remains ambiguous. The CDR3 runs to 15 residues. The germline V gene encodes CDR1 LGHDT and CDR2 YNNKEL (reference sequence). The V end was cut by 4 bases, the J end by 1 base, with 10 bases between. The chain's CDR3 is CASSLVEGTNEKLFF. Written as DNA, the CDR3 is TGTGCCAGCAGCCTAGTCGAGGGAACTAATGAAAAACTGTTTTTT.

This clonotype appeared many times. The V and J genes are TRBV3-1 and TRBJ1-2; the D is unclear. V was trimmed by 4 bases and J by 4 bases, leaving 10 bases between them. The CDR3 totals 13 residues. CDR1 LGHDT and CDR2 YNNKEL come from the germline V gene (reference sequence). The CDR3 DNA reads as TGTGCCAGCAGCCGACAAGGGTCCTATGGCTACACCTTC. Encoded protein: CASSRQGSYGYTF.

To note about this clonotype: A single base separates this from a much larger clone, so it may be a read error. The chain carries TRBV10-3 and TRBJ2-2; perhaps TRBD2 as D (5 bases). The CDR3 sequence is 13 residues long. The germline CDR1 and CDR2 sequences are ENHRY and SYGVKD. CDR3 sequence: CAITAPTTGKLFF. CDR3 sequence (DNA): TGTGCCATCACGGCGCCGACTACCGGGAAGCTGTTTTTT.

With respect to this clonotype: A much larger clone sits a single nucleotide away, making a read error possible. The rearrangement joins TRBV28 to TRBJ1-2; tentative D call: TRBD1 (6 bases). Trimming removed 4 bases at V and 3 bases at J, with 12 bases between. The V gene's germline CDR1 is MDHEN and CDR2 SYDVKM. This CDR3 is built from 14 residues. The CDR3 loop is CASSSRTEYYGYTF. The CDR3 DNA sequence: TGTGCCAGCAGTTCCCGGACAGAGTACTATGGCTACACCTTC.

This clonotype was observed a few times. This clone may be a read error of a much larger clone one base away. The gene calls are TRBV2 and TRBJ1-2, with D maybe TRBD1 (6 bases). CDR3 length: 14 amino acids. Germline CDR1 reads SNHLY; CDR2 reads FYNNEI. V was pared by 10 bases and J by 7 bases, with 22 bases between. CDR3 in amino acids: CANRPDSLRGGYTF. The DNA for the CDR3 is TGTGCCAACAGGCCGGACAGCCTAAGGGGTGGCTACACCTTC.